This TCR beta chain was recovered during a study of T cell repertoires in cytomegalovirus infection. Background on the study: Epitope selection comprised recently identified HLA-C-restricted CMV epitopes and well-studied HLA-B-restricted CMV epitopes. Based on public TCR beta signatures, there were indications of CMV infection and of a matching HLA type. Study-level findings and limits: Identification of carriers of CMV plus the relevant HLA was achieved through cumulative public TCR beta family frequency. HLA-C-restricted CMV-specific TCR beta clonotypes prevailed in the ex vivo response.

This clonotype showed up many times. Its matching antigen is unknown. Trimming left V 5 bases short and J 7 bases short, with 9 bases between. The CDR3 length is 11 residues. Germline CDR1 is SGHTA and CDR2 is FQGNSA. In TCRdb, the reads were re-called with MiXCR into one record per CDR3 protein. The sample lists about 700,000 distinct CDR3 sequences; roughly 30% were seen once. Sequencing used cultured PBMCs, obtained from culture after CMV antigen stimulation. The sequence came from a human donor in good health (CMV status not recorded). Some clones in this sample may be carry-over from other donors' samples. The chain couples TRBV7-2 to TRBJ2-7, with D perhaps TRBD2 (6 bases). CDR3 amino acids: CASSVAGEQYF. CDR3 coding DNA: TGTGCCAGCAGCGTCGCGGGGGAGCAGTACTTC.